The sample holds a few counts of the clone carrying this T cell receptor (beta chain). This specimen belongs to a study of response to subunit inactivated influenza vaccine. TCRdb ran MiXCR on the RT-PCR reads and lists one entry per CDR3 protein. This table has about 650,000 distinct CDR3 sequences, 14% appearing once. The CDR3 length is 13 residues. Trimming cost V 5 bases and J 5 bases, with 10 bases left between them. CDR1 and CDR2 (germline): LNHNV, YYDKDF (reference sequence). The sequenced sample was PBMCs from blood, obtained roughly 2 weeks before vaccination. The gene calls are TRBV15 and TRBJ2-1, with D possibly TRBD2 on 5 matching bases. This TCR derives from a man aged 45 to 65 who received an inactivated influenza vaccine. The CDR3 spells CATSATRDNEQFF. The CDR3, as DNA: TGTGCCACCAGCGCAACTAGGGACAATGAGCAGTTCTTC.